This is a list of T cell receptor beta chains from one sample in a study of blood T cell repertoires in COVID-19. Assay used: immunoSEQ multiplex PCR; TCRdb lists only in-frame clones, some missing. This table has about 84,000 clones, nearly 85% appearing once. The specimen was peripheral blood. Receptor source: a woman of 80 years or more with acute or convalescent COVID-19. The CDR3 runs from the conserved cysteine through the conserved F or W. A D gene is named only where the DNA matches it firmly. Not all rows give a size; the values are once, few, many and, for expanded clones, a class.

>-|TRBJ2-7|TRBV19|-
TGTGCCAGTAGTGGGGGACAAAGGGAGGGTTCCTACGAGCAGTACTTC
CASSGGQREGSYEQYF
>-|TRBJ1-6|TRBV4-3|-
TGCGCCAGCAGCCAAGGCCGGACACTTAATAATTCACCCCTCCACTTT
CASSQGRTLNNSPLHF
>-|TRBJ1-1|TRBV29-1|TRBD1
TGCAGCGTAGGACAGGGGATCGGTTCCACTGAAGCTTTCTTT
CSVGQGIGSTEAFF
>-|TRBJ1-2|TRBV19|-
TGTGCCAGTAGTATAAACAGGGTAACTAACTATGGCTACACCTTC
CASSINRVTNYGYTF
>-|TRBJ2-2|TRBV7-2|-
TGTGCCAGCAGCTTAGCGAGGGTAGCGAACACCGGGGAGCTGTTTTTT
CASSLARVANTGELFF
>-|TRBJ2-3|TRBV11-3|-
TGTGCCAGCAGCTTAGAGGGGCGGCCCGGCACAGATACGCAGTATTTT
CASSLEGRPGTDTQYF
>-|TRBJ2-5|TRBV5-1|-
TGCGCCAGCACCTACGATGGAGTGAGAGAGACCCAGTACTTC
CASTYDGVRETQYF
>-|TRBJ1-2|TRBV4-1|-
TGCGCCAGCAGCCAAGATGAGCGGGCCCAAAGGATCTATGGCTACACCTTC
CASSQDERAQRIYGYTF
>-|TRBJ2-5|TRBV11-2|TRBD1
TGTGCCAGCAGCACTCGTATAAGGACCGGGACAGGGGATAGGGAGACCCAGTACTTC
CASSTRIRTGTGDRETQYF
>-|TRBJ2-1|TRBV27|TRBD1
TGTGCCAGCAGTTTATCAGAGACAGGGGGTGAGCAGTTCTTC
CASSLSETGGEQFF
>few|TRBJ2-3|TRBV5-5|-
TGTGCCAGCAGCTTGCTTATGCGGCTGAGCACAGATACGCAGTATTTT
CASSLLMRLSTDTQYF
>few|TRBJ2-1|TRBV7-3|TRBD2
TGTGCCAGCAGCTTATATAGCGGGCCCTACAATGAGCAGTTCTTC
CASSLYSGPYNEQFF
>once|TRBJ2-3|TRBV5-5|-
TGTGCCAGCAGGGGCCGTGCGGGACTCCTAGTCACAGATACGCAGTATTTT
CASRGRAGLLVTDTQYF
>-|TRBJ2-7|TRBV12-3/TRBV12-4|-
TGTGCCAGCAGTTTAGCGCGGCCATGGGACTTC
CASSLARPWDF
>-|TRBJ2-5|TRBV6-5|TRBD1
TGTGCCAGCAGTCAATGGACAGGGGAGGAGACCCAGTACTTC
CASSQWTGEETQYF
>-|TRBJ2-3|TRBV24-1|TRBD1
TGTGCCACCAGCGACAGGGTGGGAACAGATACGCAGTATTTT
CATSDRVGTDTQYF
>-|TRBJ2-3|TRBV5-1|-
TGCGCCAGCAGCTTGCCGGAGGGGCAGGGGGTAGCAGATACGCAGTATTTT
CASSLPEGQGVADTQYF
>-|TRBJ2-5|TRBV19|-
TGTGCCAGTAGTATATCTAGTCAAGAGACCCAGTACTTC
CASSISSQETQYF
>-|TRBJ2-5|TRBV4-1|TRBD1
TGCGCCAGCAGCCACCCGGACAGGAAAGAGACCCAGTACTTC
CASSHPDRKETQYF
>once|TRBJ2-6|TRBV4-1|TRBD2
TGCGCCAGCAGCCAGCGGGTACTAGCGGGAGGCAGCTCTGGGGCCAACGTCCTGACTTTC
CASSQRVLAGGSSGANVLTF
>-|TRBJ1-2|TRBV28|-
TGTGCCAGCAGGCGGGGAAACTATGGCTACACCTTC
CASRRGNYGYTF
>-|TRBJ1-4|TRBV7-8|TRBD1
TGTGCCAGCAGCACACCGGGACAGGGGCCGGATGAAAAACTGTTTTTT
CASSTPGQGPDEKLFF
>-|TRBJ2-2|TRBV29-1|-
TGCAGCGGGAGGGTTACCGGGGAGCTGTTTTTT
CSGRVTGELFF
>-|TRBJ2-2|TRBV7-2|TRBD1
TGTGCCAGCAGCTCGGGACAGGCGAACACCGGGGAGCTGTTTTTT
CASSSGQANTGELFF
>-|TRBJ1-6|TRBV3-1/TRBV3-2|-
TGTGCCAGCAGCCAAGGCAGGGTGGCTTCACCCCTCCACTTT
CASSQGRVASPLHF
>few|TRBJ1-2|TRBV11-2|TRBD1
TGTGCCAGCAGCTTAGACCTAGACAGGGGCGGTCGGGGCTACACCTTC
CASSLDLDRGGRGYTF
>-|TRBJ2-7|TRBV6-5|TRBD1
TGTGCCAGCAGTTACTATGGGACAGGGGGTGTCGAGCAGTACTTC
CASSYYGTGGVEQYF
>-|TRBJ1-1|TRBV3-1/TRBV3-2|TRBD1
TGTGCCAGCAGCCAAGAAGTTAGGGACAGGGGGGGGATGAACACTGAAGCTTTCTTT
CASSQEVRDRGGMNTEAFF
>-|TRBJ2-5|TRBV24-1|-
TGTGCCACCAGTCTCGGAGAGACCCAGTACTTC
CATSLGETQYF
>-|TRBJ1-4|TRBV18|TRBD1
TGTGCCAGCATGGGGACAGCTAATGAAAAACTGTTTTTT
CASMGTANEKLFF
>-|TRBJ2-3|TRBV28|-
TGTGCCAGCAGCCTCTTTACAGATACGCAGTATTTT
CASSLFTDTQYF
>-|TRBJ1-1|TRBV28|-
TGTGCCAGCGGGCTATGGGGGCGTGCTTTCTTT
CASGLWGRAFF
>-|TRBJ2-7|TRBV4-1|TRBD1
TGCGCCAGCAGCCAAGGACAGGGGGTCGCCTCCTACGAGCAGTACTTC
CASSQGQGVASYEQYF
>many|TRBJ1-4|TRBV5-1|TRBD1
TGCGCCAGCAGGGCCGGGACAGGTATTTCTAAGGGTGAAAAACTGTTTTTT
CASRAGTGISKGEKLFF
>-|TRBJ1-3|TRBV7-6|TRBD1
TGTGCCAGCAGCAAGGGACAGGGGACCTCTGGAAACACCATATATTTT
CASSKGQGTSGNTIYF
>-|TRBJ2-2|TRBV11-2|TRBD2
TGTGCCAGCAGCTCCCGTGGTCTAGCGGGGGCCGGGGAGCTGTTTTTT
CASSSRGLAGAGELFF
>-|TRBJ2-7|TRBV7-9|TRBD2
TGTGCCAGCAGCCCCTTGACTAGCGGCACCTACGAGCAGTACTTC
CASSPLTSGTYEQYF
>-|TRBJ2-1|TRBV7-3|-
TGTGCCAGCAGCTTAACGTGGCATCCCTCCTACAATGAGCAGTTCTTC
CASSLTWHPSYNEQFF
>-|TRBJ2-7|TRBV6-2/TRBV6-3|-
TGTGCCAGCAGTTCACAGGTGAGCTCCTACGAGCAGTACTTC
CASSSQVSSYEQYF
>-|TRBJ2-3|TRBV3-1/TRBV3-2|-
TGTGCCAGCAGCCAGATCGGTGTGCTAGCCACAGATACGCAGTATTTT
CASSQIGVLATDTQYF
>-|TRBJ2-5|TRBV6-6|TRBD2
TGTGCCAGCAGTTACGGGGTAGCGGGAGTTGAGACCCAGTACTTC
CASSYGVAGVETQYF
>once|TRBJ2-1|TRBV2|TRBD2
TGTGCCAGCAGTGAAGGCCAGCGGGAAGGAGATGAGCAGTTCTTC
CASSEGQREGDEQFF
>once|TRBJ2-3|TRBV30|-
TGTGCCTGGAGTGCGTCTTTGGGCCAAACAGATACGCAGTATTTT
CAWSASLGQTDTQYF
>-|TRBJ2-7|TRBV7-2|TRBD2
TGTGCCAGCAGCGCTCGGACTAGCGGGAACATTTACGAGCAGTACTTC
CASSARTSGNIYEQYF
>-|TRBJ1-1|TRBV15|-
TGTGCCAGCGACGAGAGGAGAACGGCTTTCTTT
CASDERRTAFF
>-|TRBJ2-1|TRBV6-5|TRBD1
TGTGCCAGCAGGCCCGGGACAGAGCCCTACAATGAGCAGTTCTTC
CASRPGTEPYNEQFF
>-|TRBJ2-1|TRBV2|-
TGTGCCAGCAGGGTACTAGTTACCTCCTACAATGAGCAGTTCTTC
CASRVLVTSYNEQFF
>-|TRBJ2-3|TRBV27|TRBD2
TGTGCCAGCAGTTTATGGGCGACTAGCGGGAGTAGGACAGATACGCAGTATTTT
CASSLWATSGSRTDTQYF
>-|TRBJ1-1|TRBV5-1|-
TGCGCCAGCAGTTATGACAGTAACACTGAAGCTTTCTTT
CASSYDSNTEAFF
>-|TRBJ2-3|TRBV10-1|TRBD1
TGCGCCAGCAGTGAGGGGTCAGGGGGCGAGGATACGCAGTATTTT
CASSEGSGGEDTQYF
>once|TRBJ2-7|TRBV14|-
TGTGCCAGCAGCCAAGAAAGGGGTGTCGGGCTCCCACTCACCAGTAACTTC
CASSQERGVGLPLTSNF
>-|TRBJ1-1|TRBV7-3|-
TGTGCCAGCCGAAAACAGGAAAACACTGAAGCTTTCTTT
CASRKQENTEAFF
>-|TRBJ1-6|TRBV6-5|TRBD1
TGTGCCAGCAGGTCGGGACAGGGGTTTAATTCACCCCTCCACTTT
CASRSGQGFNSPLHF